This paragraph reports one T cell receptor beta chain. These data originate in a study of cytomegalovirus exposure and HLA in healthy donors. The CDR3 is 19 amino acids. Germline V lookup: CDR1 SGHVS, CDR2 FQNEAQ. Trimming cost V 1 base and J 0 bases, with 18 bases left between them. TCRdb's copy holds only in-frame clones and misses some; the assay was immunoSEQ multiplex PCR. Of under 300,000 clones in the sample, approximately 83% were seen once. Separation from the roughly 670-subject first cohort characterized the roughly 130-subject validation cohort, to which the donors belonged. Sequenced sample: PBMCs. This clonotype was obtained from a woman between 25 and 40 years old in good health and CMV-seropositive. This chain uses TRBV7-8 with TRBJ2-2, with a possible D match to TRBD2 (6 bases). Written as DNA, the CDR3 is TGTGCCAGCAGCTTAGTTGGGACTCCTAGTTTTACGAACACCGGGGAGCTGTTTTTT. This translates into CASSLVGTPSFTNTGELFF.